The 25 T cell receptor beta chains in this list originate from one sample, sequenced in a study of technical replicates of blood from a handful of donors. Produced via immunoSEQ multiplex PCR; TCRdb's table is partial and in-frame only. Here the sample spans over 55,000 clones, roughly 86% being singletons. The sequenced material came from PBMCs. These receptors were taken from a human donor in good health. Some clones in this sample may be carry-over from other donors' samples.

The rearrangement links TRBV7-9 to TRBJ1-1, with D maybe TRBD1 (5 bases). Trimming took off 0 bases at V and 3 bases at J, with 8 bases between the two ends. Per the germline V gene, CDR1 is SEHNR and CDR2 is FQNEAQ (reference sequence). The CDR3 extends over 14 amino acids. For the CDR3, the DNA is TGTGCCAGCAGCTTAGCGGGGACTCACACTGAAGCTTTCTTT. Amino acids: CASSLAGTHTEAFF. Full variable domain (rest looked up from reference TRBV7-9 and TRBJ1-1): DTGVSQNPRHKITKRGQNVTFRCDPISEHNRLYWYRQTLGQGPEFLTYFQNEAQLEKSRLLSDRFSAERPKGSFSTLEIQRTEQGDSAMYLCASSLAGTHTEAFFGQGTRLTVV.

V usage is TRBV7-9 and J usage is TRBJ1-4, with D hard to call. V was clipped by 5 bases and J by 8 bases, with 12 bases between them. This CDR3 has 13 residues. Per germline, CDR1 SEHNR and CDR2 FQNEAQ (reference sequence). The CDR3 here is CASSARYGEKLFF. The CDR3 region has the DNA TGTGCCAGCAGCGCGAGGTACGGGGAAAAACTGTTTTTT.

The rearrangement links TRBV13 to TRBJ2-7, with 9 bases matching TRBD2. CDR1 and CDR2 (germline): PRHDT, FYEKMQ (reference sequence). This CDR3 has 15 amino acids. Trimming at V came to 3 bases and at J to 2 bases, leaving 5 bases not matched to a gene. In DNA, the CDR3 is TGTGCCAGCAGCTTGGCTAGCGGGGTAACCTACGAGCAGTACTTC. Translated: CASSLASGVTYEQYF.

This chain joins TRBV7-6 and TRBJ2-1; 14 nucleotides align to TRBD2. V shed 3 bases and J 9 bases; nucleotides not matched to a gene: 7. The germline CDR1 and CDR2 sequences are SGHVS and FNYEAQ. The CDR3 totals 16 residues. The CDR3 DNA is TGTGCCAGCAGCTTTCCGGGACTAGCGGGAGTGGGTGAGCAGTTCTTC. This sequence encodes CASSFPGLAGVGEQFF. Combining the CDR3 with reference TRBV7-6 and TRBJ2-1 gives the whole variable domain GAGVSQSPRYKVTKRGQDVALRCDPISGHVSLYWYRQALGQGPEFLTYFNYEAQQDKSGLPNDRFSAERPEGSISTLTIQRTEQRDSAMYRCASSFPGLAGVGEQFFGPGTRLTVL.

V is TRBV5-4 and J is TRBJ2-3; D is unresolved. The CDR3 totals 14 residues. CDR1 is SGHNT, CDR2 YYREEE, per germline (reference sequence). With 0 bases removed from V and 1 base from J, the gap between germline ends came to 6 bases. CDR3 sequence (DNA): TGTGCCAGCAGCTTGGGGGCCGGCACAGATACGCAGTATTTT. It is translated as CASSLGAGTDTQYF.

This clone was seen just once. The chain employs TRBV10-3 and TRBJ2-1; 11 nucleotides agree with TRBD2. Germline loops: CDR1 ENHRY, CDR2 SYGVKD. This CDR3 spans 15 amino acids. V lost 9 bases, J lost 7 bases, and 11 bases stayed unmatched. The CDR3 DNA follows: TGTGCCATACGGGTAGCGGGGGGGCCGGGGAATGAGCAGTTCTTC. Protein sequence: CAIRVAGGPGNEQFF.

This clone was seen once. The gene calls are TRBV2 and TRBJ2-4, with unresolved D. CDR1 SNHLY and CDR2 FYNNEI come from the germline V gene. V was shortened by 8 bases and J by 4 bases, with 12 bases between the two germline ends. The CDR3 has 13 residues. CDR3 bases: TGTGCCAGCTCTACCGAGGTGAAAAACATTCAGTACTTC. It is translated as CASSTEVKNIQYF. Filled out from reference TRBV2 and TRBJ2-4, the complete variable domain reads EPEVTQTPSHQVTQMGQEVILRCVPISNHLYFYWYRQILGQKVEFLVSFYNNEISEKSEIFDDQFSVERPDGSNFTLKIRSTKLEDSAMYFCASSTEVKNIQYFGAGTRLSVL.

The chain recombines TRBV6-5 with TRBJ1-2, with TRBD1 as a possible D gene (6 bases). This CDR3 has 13 amino acids. V lost 5 bases to trimming and J lost 5 bases, with 12 bases between them. Germline values: CDR1 MNHEY, CDR2 SVGAGI. CDR3 amino acids: CASSPQGRYGYTF. Written as DNA, the CDR3 is TGTGCCAGCAGTCCCCAGGGGCGGTATGGCTACACCTTC.

The gene calls are TRBV10-3 and TRBJ1-2; D call uncertain. V shed 0 bases and J shed 4 bases, with 15 bases lying between them. The CDR3 spans 16 residues. Germline CDR1 reads ENHRY; CDR2 reads SYGVKD. The CDR3 DNA reads TGTGCCATCAGTGAGTCAGGTTCCCGACGGAGCTATGGCTACACCTTC. Protein product: CAISESGSRRSYGYTF.

The chain carries TRBV30 and TRBJ2-7; D call uncertain. The V gene's germline CDR1 is GTSNPN and CDR2 SVGIG (reference sequence). The CDR3 loop spans 12 amino acids. The V end was cut by 4 bases, the J end by 3 bases, with 10 bases between. The CDR3 coding sequence is TGTGCCTGGAAAATTCAAAACTACGAGCAGTACTTC. It codes for CAWKIQNYEQYF.

The rearrangement uses TRBV5-6 and TRBJ1-4, with TRBD1 as a possible D gene (6 bases). Germline V gene lookup returns CDR1 SGHDT and CDR2 YYEEEE. The germline V and J ends were trimmed by 1 base and 5 bases, with 9 bases remaining between them. The CDR3 is 14 amino acids. This CDR3 reads CASSLQQGNEKLFF. DNA of the CDR3: TGTGCCAGCAGCTTGCAACAGGGAAATGAAAAACTGTTTTTT.

DNA for the CDR3: TGTGCCAGTAGCTTGACAGGGAGGAACTATGGCTACACCTTC. Translated: CASSLTGRNYGYTF. The chain employs TRBV19 and TRBJ1-2, with 7 bases lining up with TRBD1. With V trimmed by 6 bases and J by 2 bases, 6 bases remained unmatched. Looked up from germline, CDR1 is LNHDA and CDR2 is SQIVND (reference sequence). The CDR3 has 14 residues.

The J gene is TRBJ1-6, the V gene TRBV5-1; 10 bases match TRBD1. V lost 1 base to trimming and J lost 4 bases; unmatched junction nucleotides: 14. CDR1 and CDR2 (germline): SGHRS, YFSETQ. The CDR3 runs to 20 residues. CDR3 in DNA: TGCGCCAGCAGCTTGAAAAGGGACAGGGGTGAGGGTATTTATAATTCACCCCTCCACTTT. Translation gives CASSLKRDRGEGIYNSPLHF.

The V and J genes are TRBV6-1 and TRBJ1-5; no clear D gene. V was pared by 3 bases and J by 2 bases, with 11 bases between. The CDR3 sequence is 15 residues long. Germline-derived CDR1 and CDR2 are MNHNS and SASEGT. CDR3 sequence: CASSERETRNQPQHF. CDR3 bases: TGTGCCAGCAGTGAGAGAGAAACTCGCAATCAGCCCCAGCATTTT.

This rearrangement joins TRBV5-1 to TRBJ1-5, with 8 bases identical to TRBD1. V trimming: 4 bases; J trimming: 1 base; junction bases outside the gene matches: 7. The CDR3 totals 16 residues. The germline gives CDR1 SGHRS, CDR2 YFSETQ. CDR3 DNA sequence: TGCGCCAGCAGCGATTCAGGGGGCGGGAGCAATCAGCCCCAGCATTTT. Translating it yields CASSDSGGGSNQPQHF. The entire variable domain, with the rest obtained from reference TRBV5-1 and TRBJ1-5, is as follows: KAGVTQTPRYLIKTRGQQVTLSCSPISGHRSVSWYQQTPGQGLQFLFEYFSETQRNKGNFPGRFSGRQFSNSRSEMNVSTLELGDSALYLCASSDSGGGSNQPQHFGDGTRLSIL.

This clone appeared once. The gene calls are TRBV25-1 and TRBJ2-1; 9 positions agree with TRBD1. Trimming at V came to 7 bases and at J to 7 bases, leaving 8 bases not matched to a gene. CDR3 size: 14 residues. Germline V gene data show CDR1 as MGHDK and CDR2 as SYGVNS. DNA for the CDR3: TGTGCCAGCAAACAACAGGGGGCGGTTAATGAGCAGTTCTTC. This gives the protein CASKQQGAVNEQFF.

The V call is TRBV5-1, the J call TRBJ2-7; possibly TRBD2 for D (5 bases). Deletions cut 0 bases from V and 2 bases from J, with 6 bases between. Germline V gene data show CDR1 as SGHRS and CDR2 as YFSETQ. The CDR3 extends over 13 amino acids. CDR3 DNA: TGCGCCAGCAGCTTGGCCGGGACCTACGAGCAGTACTTC. Translating it yields CASSLAGTYEQYF.

The chain joins TRBV30 to TRBJ2-1; 10 nucleotides align to TRBD2. This CDR3 has 15 amino acids. Germline trimming cut 5 bases from V and 2 bases from J; bases unmatched to any gene: 6. Germline lookup yields CDR1 GTSNPN and CDR2 SVGIG (reference sequence). The chain's CDR3 is CAWERAGGAYNEQFF. The CDR3 coding sequence is TGTGCCTGGGAGAGAGCGGGAGGGGCCTACAATGAGCAGTTCTTC.

This chain connects TRBV11-1 to TRBJ1-1, with a tentative D call TRBD1 (6 bases). Germline CDR1 is SGHAT and CDR2 is FQDESV (reference sequence). CDR3 length equals 13 residues. V lost 3 bases and J lost 1, with 6 bases in between. The CDR3 nucleotides read TGTGCCAGCAGCTTGACAGGGAACACTGAAGCTTTCTTT. Amino acids: CASSLTGNTEAFF.

The chain has TRBV4-3 and TRBJ1-2, with 11 bases identical to TRBD1. CDR1 is LGHNA, CDR2 YSLEER, per germline. The CDR3 extends over 16 amino acids. V trimming: 2 bases; J trimming: 8 bases; junction bases outside the gene matches: 10. The CDR3: CASSQISGQGARGYTF. In DNA form, the CDR3 reads TGCGCCAGCAGCCAAATTTCCGGACAGGGGGCAAGGGGCTACACCTTC.

The chain employs TRBV2 and TRBJ2-7; TRBD1 agrees at 8 bases. The length of the CDR3 is 16 residues. V shed 6 bases and J 0 bases; nucleotides not matched to a gene: 10. Germline-derived CDR1 and CDR2 are SNHLY and FYNNEI. The DNA for the CDR3 is TGTGCCAGCAGCCGAGGTGGGGACAGGAGCTCCTACGAGCAGTACTTC. Protein: CASSRGGDRSSYEQYF. The full variable domain, completed using reference TRBV2 and TRBJ2-7, is EPEVTQTPSHQVTQMGQEVILRCVPISNHLYFYWYRQILGQKVEFLVSFYNNEISEKSEIFDDQFSVERPDGSNFTLKIRSTKLEDSAMYFCASSRGGDRSSYEQYFGPGTRLTVT.

The chain has TRBV7-2 and TRBJ2-7; tentatively, D is TRBD2 (5 bases). V was trimmed by 8 bases and J by 7 bases, leaving 24 bases between them. Germline lookup yields CDR1 SGHTA and CDR2 FQGNSA. The CDR3 contains 15 residues. CDR3 bases: TGTGCCAGCCAACCTTCCCGGGATCAAGTTTCTGAGCAGTACTTC. It encodes CASQPSRDQVSEQYF.

V and J are TRBV7-3 and TRBJ2-1, with TRBD2 identical over 12 bases. The V gene end was trimmed by 5 bases and the J gene end by 6 bases; junction bases not matched to a gene: 5. The CDR3 consists of 15 residues. CDR1 and CDR2 from the germline V gene are SGHTA and FQGTGA. The CDR3: CASSRELAGGNEQFF. The DNA of the CDR3 is TGTGCCAGCAGCCGTGAACTAGCGGGGGGCAATGAGCAGTTCTTC.

The J gene is TRBJ2-5, the V gene TRBV7-2; 10 bases are a match to TRBD2. Germline CDR1 is SGHTA and CDR2 is FQGNSA. V gave up 3 bases and J gave up 4 bases; unmatched junction bases: 5. This CDR3 comprises 15 residues. The CDR3 protein is CASSFQAGGRETQYF. CDR3 nucleotide sequence: TGTGCCAGCAGCTTTCAAGCGGGGGGGCGAGAGACCCAGTACTTC. Based on the CDR3 plus reference TRBV7-2 and TRBJ2-5, the full variable domain is GAGVSQSPSNKVTEKGKDVELRCDPISGHTALYWYRQSLGQGLEFLIYFQGNSAPDKSGLPSDRFSAERTGGSVSTLTIQRTQQEDSAVYLCASSFQAGGRETQYFGPGTRLLVL.

The rearrangement links TRBV19 to TRBJ2-3; 14 positions agree with TRBD2. V lost 6 bases, J lost 0 bases, and 5 bases stayed unmatched. The CDR3 is 17 residues long. Germline CDR1 and CDR2: LNHDA and SQIVND (reference sequence). In nucleotides, the CDR3 is TGTGCCAGTAGAGGGACTAGCGGGGGTTCTAGCACAGATACGCAGTATTTT. Its translation: CASRGTSGGSSTDTQYF.